Listed here are 7 T cell receptor beta chains from one sample, sequenced in a study of OX40 agonist ivuxolimab in advanced cancers. Some clones are missing from TCRdb's copy, which holds only in-frame ones; the method was immunoSEQ multiplex PCR. The profile covers tens of thousands of clones, with about 83% appearing a single time and under 35% taken by the ten largest. The specimen was CD4+ or CD8+ T cells sorted from blood, collected in a trial of the OX40 agonist ivuxolimab. The receptors were gathered from an adult with an advanced solid tumor such as melanoma, head and neck, liver or kidney cancer.

J is TRBJ2-5 and V is TRBV30; D is undetermined. The CDR3 covers 13 residues. V was trimmed by 2 bases and J by 6 bases, leaving 13 bases between them. CDR1 and CDR2 from the germline V gene are GTSNPN and SVGIG (reference sequence). The CDR3 region has the DNA TGTGCCTGGAGTCTTGGAGCGCGAAAGACCCAGTACTTC. It translates to CAWSLGARKTQYF.

The CDR3 nucleotides are TGTGCCAGCAGCTTGGCCTCCGGGGGAAGAAATGAGCAGTTCTTC. Encoded protein: CASSLASGGRNEQFF. The rearrangement joins TRBV5-6 to TRBJ2-1, with D possibly matching TRBD2 (6 bases). V lost 0 bases to trimming and J lost 7 bases, with 14 bases between them. Germline loops: CDR1 SGHDT, CDR2 YYEEEE. CDR3 length: 15 amino acids.

In DNA form, the CDR3 reads TGTGCCACCAGCAGAGTAACAGGGAGGGGGAATGAGCAGTTCTTC. The encoded protein is CATSRVTGRGNEQFF. The chain is built from TRBV15 and TRBJ2-1; D is perhaps TRBD2 (7 bases). Per the germline V gene, CDR1 is LNHNV and CDR2 is YYDKDF (reference sequence). CDR3 length equals 15 residues. V lost 1 base, J lost 7 bases, and 14 bases lay in between.

The rearrangement joins TRBV28 to TRBJ1-2, with TRBD1 matching 9 bases. J gave up 5 bases and V 8 bases, and 12 bases lay outside the gene matches. The CDR3 extends over 15 amino acids. Germline values: CDR1 MDHEN, CDR2 SYDVKM. CDR3 protein: CASQITGGVNYGYTF. For the CDR3, the DNA is TGTGCCAGCCAAATTACAGGGGGCGTGAATTATGGCTACACCTTC.

This clone was counted once. The chain has TRBV9 and TRBJ2-3; D gene ambiguous. Per germline, CDR1 SGDLS and CDR2 YYNGEE. Trimming removed 3 bases from V and 6 bases from J, with 5 bases in between. This CDR3 contains 11 residues. DNA for the CDR3: TGTGCCAGCAGCGGGTCCGATACGCAGTATTTT. This encodes CASSGSDTQYF.

The chain recombines TRBV5-6 with TRBJ1-6; TRBD1 agrees at 9 bases. The CDR3 is made up of 14 amino acids. V trimming: 4 bases; J trimming: 10 bases; junction bases outside the gene matches: 6. Per the germline V gene, CDR1 is SGHDT and CDR2 is YYEEEE. The CDR3 region is CASSPGQGGSPLHF. The DNA for the CDR3 is TGTGCCAGCAGCCCGGGACAGGGTGGCTCACCCCTCCACTTT.

The rearrangement links TRBV9 to TRBJ2-7, with 8 bases matching TRBD2. This CDR3 has 15 amino acids. V was clipped by 3 bases and J by 5 bases; unmatched bases: 10. Germline loops: CDR1 SGDLS, CDR2 YYNGEE. The CDR3 reads CASSAGGEVRNEQYF. CDR3 coding DNA: TGTGCCAGCAGCGCGGGGGGGGAGGTGAGGAACGAGCAGTACTTC.